These 18 T cell receptor beta chains were all obtained from the same sample, sequenced in a study of T cells in localized non-small cell lung cancer. The repertoire was sequenced with immunoSEQ multiplex PCR; TCRdb's copy has only in-frame clones and lacks some. The profile covers 70,000 or so clones, with around 84% appearing a single time and 1.3% taken by the ten largest. Here the sequenced sample was peripheral blood, taken before any cancer treatment. These receptors all come from a female donor aged 60 or older with stage I lung adenocarcinoma.

The rearrangement uses TRBV2 and TRBJ2-5; tentatively, D is TRBD1 (6 bases). This CDR3 has 17 residues. Germline lookup yields CDR1 SNHLY and CDR2 FYNNEI. The V end was cut by 3 bases, the J end by 2 bases, with 19 bases between. CDR3 sequence: CASSDILRGSTQETQYF. CDR3 coding DNA: TGTGCCAGCAGTGACATTCTAAGGGGGAGCACGCAAGAGACCCAGTACTTC.

For this clone: An end of the junction does not agree with germline; a read error may underlie this. In DNA form, the CDR3 reads TGTGCCAGCAGCTCACTAGGTTCCTCCGAGCAGTACTTC. It is translated as CASSSLGSSEQYF. V gene TRBV11-3 combines with J gene TRBJ2-7; perhaps TRBD2 as D (5 bases). Germline CDR1 SGHNT, CDR2 YENEEA. The CDR3 sequence is 13 residues long.

V gene TRBV28 combines with J gene TRBJ2-7; 8 nucleotides line up with TRBD2. The CDR3 runs to 15 residues. Germline CDR1 is MDHEN and CDR2 is SYDVKM. The V gene end was trimmed by 6 bases and the J gene end by 4 bases; junction bases not matched to a gene: 11. CDR3 loop: CASSSTAGTSYEQYF. For the CDR3, the DNA is TGTGCCAGCAGCTCTACCGCCGGGACTAGTTACGAGCAGTACTTC. The variable domain in full, with the rest retrieved from reference TRBV28 and TRBJ2-7, is DVKVTQSSRYLVKRTGEKVFLECVQDMDHENMFWYRQDPGLGLRLIYFSYDVKMKEKGDIPEGYSVSREKKERFSLILESASTNQTSMYLCASSSTAGTSYEQYFGPGTRLTVT.

This sequence joins TRBV28 and TRBJ2-3, with D maybe TRBD2 (5 bases). Germline values: CDR1 MDHEN, CDR2 SYDVKM. V was trimmed by 6 bases and J by 6 bases, leaving 7 bases between them. The CDR3 is made up of 11 amino acids. This CDR3 reads CASSERDTQYF. The DNA for the CDR3 is TGTGCCAGCAGCGAGCGGGATACGCAGTATTTT.

The chain recombines TRBV6-1 with TRBJ2-7; D perhaps matches TRBD1 (6 bases). The CDR3 loop spans 16 amino acids. Looked up from germline, CDR1 is MNHNS and CDR2 is SASEGT. Trimming shortened V by 0 bases and J by 1 base, and 13 bases separated the two germline ends. The CDR3 DNA follows: TGTGCCAGCAGTGAAGCGCGCCGACAGGCTTCCTACGAGCAGTACTTC. It yields the protein CASSEARRQASYEQYF.

This clone appeared a single time. V gene TRBV5-4 combines with J gene TRBJ2-2; 7 bases are a match to TRBD1. V shed 5 bases, J shed 7 bases, and the junction held 8 bases outside the gene matches. In germline, CDR1 is SGHNT, CDR2 YYREEE (reference sequence). The CDR3 has 14 residues. CDR3 DNA sequence: TGTGCCAGCAGACCCGGACAGGAGATCGGGGAGCTGTTTTTT. It specifies CASRPGQEIGELFF.

The chain recombines TRBV11-2 with TRBJ2-2, with D perhaps matching TRBD1 (6 bases). Per the germline V gene, CDR1 is SGHAT and CDR2 is FQNNGV. Trimming took 5 bases from V and 7 from J, leaving 20 bases between them. The CDR3 totals 16 residues. The CDR3 sequence is CASSITGTPAGGELFF. CDR3 bases: TGTGCCAGCAGCATTACCGGGACACCGGCAGGCGGGGAGCTGTTTTTT. The whole variable domain, filled in from reference TRBV11-2 and TRBJ2-2, reads EAGVAQSPRYKIIEKRQSVAFWCNPISGHATLYWYQQILGQGPKLLIQFQNNGVVDDSQLPKDRFSAERLKGVDSTLKIQPAKLEDSAVYLCASSITGTPAGGELFFGEGSRLTVL.

The chain recombines TRBV20-1 with TRBJ2-5; D gene unclear. The length of the CDR3 is 11 residues. Germline CDR1 reads DFQATT; CDR2 reads SNEGSKA (reference sequence). Trimming shortened V by 5 bases and J by 5 bases, and 9 bases separated the two germline ends. CDR3 protein: CSARLGETQYF. The CDR3 DNA reads as TGCAGTGCTCGCTTGGGGGAGACCCAGTACTTC.

In its sample, this clone was seen once. J is TRBJ1-4 and V is TRBV5-4, with 10 bases lining up with TRBD1. CDR3 length: 14 amino acids. Germline V lookup: CDR1 SGHNT, CDR2 YYREEE (reference sequence). V was pared by 4 bases and J by 11 bases, with 8 bases of the junction left unmatched. In DNA, the CDR3 is TGTGCCAGCAGCCCTGGGACAGGGGCTGAGAAACTGTTTTTT. Translating gives CASSPGTGAEKLFF.

V gene TRBV2 combines with J gene TRBJ2-1; 7 bases fit TRBD1. J lost 9 bases, V lost 6 bases, and 8 bases had no gene match. In germline, CDR1 is SNHLY, CDR2 FYNNEI. The CDR3 totals 13 residues. CDR3 DNA sequence: TGTGCCAGCAGGGCGACAGGGATCGGTGAGCAGTTCTTC. The encoded protein is CASRATGIGEQFF.

The CDR3: CASRATGTWIGGTGELFF. CDR3 nucleotides: TGTGCCAGCAGGGCGACAGGGACCTGGATAGGGGGCACCGGGGAGCTGTTTTTT. The chain links TRBV5-6 to TRBJ2-2, with 7 bases aligning to TRBD1. The germline V gene has CDR1 SGHDT and CDR2 YYEEEE. The CDR3 runs 18 residues. With V trimmed by 5 bases and J by 4 bases, 17 bases remained unmatched.

The chain links TRBV5-8 to TRBJ2-3, with 7 bases that match TRBD1. The CDR3 length is 16 residues. Germline loops: CDR1 SGHTS, CDR2 YDEGEE. J lost 2 bases, V lost 4 bases, and 10 bases had no gene match. CDR3 sequence reads: CASSRNLDRATDTQYF. DNA for the CDR3: TGTGCCAGCAGCCGGAACCTTGACAGGGCCACAGATACGCAGTATTTT.

The genes are TRBV10-3 and TRBJ2-4; 9 nucleotides line up with TRBD2. The germline V gene encodes CDR1 ENHRY and CDR2 SYGVKD. CDR3 size: 17 residues. The V and J ends lost 2 bases and 3 bases, in that order; junction bases with no gene match: 8. In DNA form, the CDR3 reads TGTGCCATCAGTGAGCTGCGGGGGGGCGGAAGCAAAAACATTCAGTACTTC. As protein: CAISELRGGGSKNIQYF.

The chain links TRBV29-1 to TRBJ2-5, with 8 bases that match TRBD2. The CDR3 totals 12 residues. V was clipped by 5 bases and J by 5 bases; unmatched bases: 4. The germline V gene has CDR1 SQVTM and CDR2 ANQGSEA. The CDR3: CSVKAGVETQYF. As DNA, the CDR3 is TGCAGCGTTAAAGCGGGAGTGGAGACCCAGTACTTC.

This chain uses TRBV15 with TRBJ2-7, with 9 positions matching TRBD2. In germline, CDR1 is LNHNV, CDR2 YYDKDF (reference sequence). This CDR3 has 16 residues. V dropped 0 bases and J dropped 6; count of bases not matched to a gene: 9. CDR3 coding DNA: TGTGCCACCAGCAGAGATCTTAGCGGGAGTTGGGCCGAGCAGTACTTC. Protein product: CATSRDLSGSWAEQYF.

The chain joins TRBV19 to TRBJ2-3; 8 nucleotides line up with TRBD2. CDR3 length: 15 amino acids. Germline CDR1 is LNHDA and CDR2 is SQIVND (reference sequence). Trimming at V came to 3 bases and at J to 3 bases, leaving 5 bases not matched to a gene. The CDR3 loop is CASSIPSGSTDTQYF. DNA for the CDR3: TGTGCCAGTAGTATTCCAAGCGGGAGTACAGATACGCAGTATTTT.

Only one count was recorded for this clone. This chain connects TRBV27 to TRBJ1-1, with unresolved D. From germline, CDR1 is MNHEY and CDR2 SMNVEV (reference sequence). The CDR3 runs 14 residues. The V end lost 8 bases, the J end lost 3 bases, and 16 bases lay between the germline ends. In nucleotides, the CDR3 is TGTGCCAGCTACAGTTTGGCCATGCACACTGAAGCTTTCTTT. Encoded protein: CASYSLAMHTEAFF.

The rearrangement links TRBV2 to TRBJ2-1, with TRBD1 identical over 9 bases. Unmatched junction bases numbered 5, after V lost 7 bases and J lost 4 bases. The CDR3 has 14 residues. The germline CDR1 and CDR2 sequences are SNHLY and FYNNEI. CDR3 DNA: TGTGCCAGCACGGGGACAGGGTTGTACAATGAGCAGTTCTTC. This sequence encodes CASTGTGLYNEQFF.